This is a list of T cell receptor beta chains from one sample in a study of CD8 T cells in Susac syndrome. In TCRdb, the immunoSEQ multiplex PCR reads were re-called with MiXCR into one record per CDR3 protein. The repertoire has approximately 190,000 distinct CDR3 sequences, 95% of them found once; the top ten carry around 0.16%. The sequenced sample was CD8+ T cells from PBMCs. The receptors were sampled from a human donor with Susac syndrome. CDR3s leave out the opening cysteine and the closing phenylalanine or tryptophan. Fields, in order: CDR3 length, D gene, V gene, J gene, CDR3 protein. The D gene is left open where the match is weak.

>11|TRBD2|TRBV29-1|TRBJ2-5
SVEIAGGETQY
>14|TRBD1|TRBV27|TRBJ2-2
ASSHSTGEVSGELF
>12|-|TRBV3-1|TRBJ1-1
ASSPPNVNTEAF
>14|TRBD1|TRBV27|TRBJ1-2
ASSSPTQGDNYGYT
>14|-|TRBV7-2|TRBJ2-7
ASSPEQGAYVNEQY
>14|-|TRBV12-3/TRBV12-4|TRBJ1-1
ASRPIQGQKNTEAF
>13|-|TRBV12-3/TRBV12-4|TRBJ2-5
ASRESWGAQETQY
>12|-|TRBV28|TRBJ1-5
ASSSLDGRQPQH
>13|-|TRBV28|TRBJ2-1
ASSFPGASYNEQF
>11|-|TRBV28|TRBJ1-2
ASRSDSNYGYT
>12|-|TRBV28|TRBJ1-3
ASSLYMAGNTIY
>13|-|TRBV28|TRBJ1-5
ASSLSTASNQPQH
>11|-|TRBV20-1|TRBJ2-3
SARGFGTDTQY
>12|TRBD1|TRBV7-9|TRBJ1-6
ASSLDQGDSPLH
>14|-|TRBV7-2|TRBJ2-3
ASRPDWIRSTDTQY
>14|-|TRBV4-2|TRBJ2-7
ASSQDAGMPLSEQY
>12|-|TRBV24-1|TRBJ2-2
ATSGTFSTGELF
>14|-|TRBV5-1|TRBJ2-7
ASSQTIEPRRGEQY
>11|-|TRBV3-1|TRBJ2-3
ASSQDISDTQY
>14|TRBD1|TRBV9|TRBJ1-2
ASSANRDRESYGYT
>14|-|TRBV13|TRBJ1-2
ASSLERTETNYGYT
>13|-|TRBV7-9|TRBJ2-3
ASSNAQSRTDTQY
>13|-|TRBV7-2|TRBJ1-1
ASSPNLRGSTEAF
>12|-|TRBV9|TRBJ2-1
ASSVEGRINEQF
>12|-|TRBV23-1|TRBJ1-1
ASSQSHENTEAF
>13|TRBD1|TRBV5-4|TRBJ1-1
ASSLPNRGNTEAF
>11|TRBD1|TRBV29-1|TRBJ1-2
SVPGQENYGYT
>10|-|TRBV7-8|TRBJ2-2
ASSTYTGELF
>10|TRBD1|TRBV12-3/TRBV12-4|TRBJ1-5
ASRTGGQPQH
>13|TRBD1|TRBV5-1|TRBJ2-7
ASSPVGDSTYEQY
>15|-|TRBV19|TRBJ1-5
ASSTTSGTHANQPQH
>9|TRBD1|TRBV28|TRBJ2-1
GTRQGNEQF
>11|-|TRBV13|TRBJ2-1
ASSLISWDEQF
>13|TRBD1|TRBV6-1|TRBJ2-1
ASSDPGQVYDEQF
>13|-|TRBV28|TRBJ2-7
ASSLASDPSYEQY
>12|TRBD1|TRBV27|TRBJ1-1
ASRYRGSVTEAF
>13|TRBD2|TRBV27|TRBJ2-1
ASRETSGPYNEQF
>10|-|TRBV15|TRBJ1-1
ATSLAGSEAF
>14|TRBD1|TRBV12-5|TRBJ2-1
ASGLVADRLYNEQF
>15|TRBD2|TRBV20-1|TRBJ2-3
SASRGGAEVSKDTQY
>14|-|TRBV9|TRBJ2-2
ASSVEGGVGPGELF